Listed below are T cell receptor beta chains from one sample, sequenced in a study of T cell changes during pregnancy in multiple sclerosis. Sequencing was performed with immunoSEQ multiplex PCR; in TCRdb, only in-frame clones are kept and a portion is missing. The table includes roughly 40,000 clones, 94% detected once. The specimen was CD4+ T cells from peripheral blood mononuclear cells, collected after pregnancy. Receptors were obtained from a female donor with multiple sclerosis, enrolled in a pregnancy study. The CDR3 runs from the conserved cysteine through the conserved F or W. Fields, in order: clone size, D gene, J gene, V gene, CDR3 protein, CDR3 DNA. A D gene is named only where the DNA matches it firmly. Size values are once, few and many counts, or a class for expanded clones, and some rows have none.

clone size: once; D gene: -; J gene: TRBJ2-3; V gene: TRBV5-1; CDR3 protein: CANSRGGGGDTQYF; CDR3 DNA: TGCGCCAACTCGCGGGGCGGGGGCGGGGATACGCAGTATTTT
clone size: -; D gene: -; J gene: TRBJ2-2; V gene: TRBV7-2; CDR3 protein: CASSFGQNTGELFF; CDR3 DNA: TGTGCCAGCAGCTTCGGACAGAACACCGGGGAGCTGTTTTTT
clone size: -; D gene: -; J gene: TRBJ2-7; V gene: TRBV10-3; CDR3 protein: CAIVRSAGLSEQYF; CDR3 DNA: TGTGCCATCGTTCGAAGTGCGGGGCTTTCGGAGCAGTACTTC
clone size: -; D gene: -; J gene: TRBJ1-1; V gene: TRBV5-1; CDR3 protein: CASSLGTVGRGTEAFF; CDR3 DNA: TGCGCCAGCAGCTTGGGGACAGTGGGGCGGGGGACTGAAGCTTTCTTT
clone size: -; D gene: -; J gene: TRBJ2-6; V gene: TRBV7-3; CDR3 protein: CASSLGGASSGANVLTF; CDR3 DNA: TGTGCCAGCAGCTTAGGGGGGGCTTCTTCTGGGGCCAACGTCCTGACTTTC
clone size: -; D gene: TRBD1; J gene: TRBJ1-6; V gene: TRBV5-4; CDR3 protein: CASTTGGRLTAGSPLHF; CDR3 DNA: TGTGCCAGCACTACAGGGGGGAGATTGACCGCCGGCTCACCCCTCCACTTT
clone size: -; D gene: TRBD1; J gene: TRBJ1-1; V gene: TRBV7-3; CDR3 protein: CASSPDNRGSTEAFF; CDR3 DNA: TGTGCCAGCAGCCCAGATAACAGGGGTTCCACTGAAGCTTTCTTT
clone size: once; D gene: TRBD1; J gene: TRBJ1-2; V gene: TRBV10-3; CDR3 protein: CAISELGQSYGYTF; CDR3 DNA: TGTGCCATCAGTGAGCTGGGACAGTCCTATGGCTACACCTTC
clone size: -; D gene: -; J gene: TRBJ2-3; V gene: TRBV6-1; CDR3 protein: CASSEGLRLSTDTQYF; CDR3 DNA: TGTGCCAGCAGTGAAGGACTAAGGCTGAGCACAGATACGCAGTATTTT
clone size: -; D gene: -; J gene: TRBJ2-5; V gene: TRBV27; CDR3 protein: CASRGAGARETQYF; CDR3 DNA: TGTGCCAGCAGGGGGGCAGGGGCCAGGGAGACCCAGTACTTC
clone size: -; D gene: -; J gene: TRBJ1-2; V gene: TRBV6-1; CDR3 protein: CASSDLSDYGYTF; CDR3 DNA: TGTGCCAGCAGTGATTTGTCGGACTATGGCTACACCTTC